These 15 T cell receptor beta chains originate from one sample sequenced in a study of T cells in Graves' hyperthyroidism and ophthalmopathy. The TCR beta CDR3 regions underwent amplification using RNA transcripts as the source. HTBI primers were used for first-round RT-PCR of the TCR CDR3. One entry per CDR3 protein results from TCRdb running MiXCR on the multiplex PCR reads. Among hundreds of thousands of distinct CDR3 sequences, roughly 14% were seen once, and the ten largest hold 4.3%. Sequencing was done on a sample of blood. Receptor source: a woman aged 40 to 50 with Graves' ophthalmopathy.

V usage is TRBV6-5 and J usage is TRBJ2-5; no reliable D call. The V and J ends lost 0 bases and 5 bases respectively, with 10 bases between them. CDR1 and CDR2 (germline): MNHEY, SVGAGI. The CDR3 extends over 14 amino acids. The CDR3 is CASSYSNRVETQYF. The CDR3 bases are TGTGCCAGCAGTTACTCGAATCGGGTGGAGACCCAGTACTTC.

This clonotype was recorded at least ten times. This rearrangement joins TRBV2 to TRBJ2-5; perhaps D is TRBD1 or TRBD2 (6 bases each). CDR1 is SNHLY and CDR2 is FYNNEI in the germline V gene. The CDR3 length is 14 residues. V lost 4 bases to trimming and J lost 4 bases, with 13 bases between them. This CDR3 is CASSGGALGETQYF. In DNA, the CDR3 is TGTGCCAGCAGTGGGGGGGCCCTAGGAGAGACCCAGTACTTC.

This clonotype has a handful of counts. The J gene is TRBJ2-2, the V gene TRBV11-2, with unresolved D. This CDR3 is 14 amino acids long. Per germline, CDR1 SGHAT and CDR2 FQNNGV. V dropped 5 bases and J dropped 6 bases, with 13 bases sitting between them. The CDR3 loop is CASSPRLGAGELFF. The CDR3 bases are TGTGCCAGCAGCCCCCGACTTGGTGCCGGGGAGCTGTTTTTT. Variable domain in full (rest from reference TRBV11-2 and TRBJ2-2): EAGVAQSPRYKIIEKRQSVAFWCNPISGHATLYWYQQILGQGPKLLIQFQNNGVVDDSQLPKDRFSAERLKGVDSTLKIQPAKLEDSAVYLCASSPRLGAGELFFGEGSRLTVL.

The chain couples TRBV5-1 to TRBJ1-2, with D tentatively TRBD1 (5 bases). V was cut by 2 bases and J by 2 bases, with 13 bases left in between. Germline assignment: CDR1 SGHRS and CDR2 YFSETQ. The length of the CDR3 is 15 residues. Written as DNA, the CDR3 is TGCGCCAGCAGCTTCGGTGTCAGGGAAAACTATGGCTACACCTTC. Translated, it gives CASSFGVRENYGYTF.

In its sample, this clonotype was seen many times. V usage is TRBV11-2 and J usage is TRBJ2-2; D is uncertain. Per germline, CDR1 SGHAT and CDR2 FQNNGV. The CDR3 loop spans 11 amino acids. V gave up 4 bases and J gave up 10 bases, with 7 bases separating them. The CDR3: CASSSPVELFF. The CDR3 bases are TGTGCCAGCAGCTCGCCGGTGGAGCTGTTTTTT.

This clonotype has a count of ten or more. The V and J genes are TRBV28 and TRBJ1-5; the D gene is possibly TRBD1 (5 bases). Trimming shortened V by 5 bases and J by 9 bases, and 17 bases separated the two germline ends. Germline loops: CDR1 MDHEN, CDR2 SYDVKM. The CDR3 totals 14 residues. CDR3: CASSVTGDGRPQHF. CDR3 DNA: TGTGCCAGCAGTGTCACAGGAGACGGACGGCCCCAGCATTTT.

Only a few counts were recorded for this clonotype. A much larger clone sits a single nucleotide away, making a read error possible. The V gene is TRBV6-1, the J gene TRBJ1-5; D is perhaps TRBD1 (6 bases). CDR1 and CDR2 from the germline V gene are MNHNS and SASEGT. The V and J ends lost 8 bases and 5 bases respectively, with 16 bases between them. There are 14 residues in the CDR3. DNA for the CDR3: TGTGCCAGCGGTGCCCGACCAGGGGATCAGCCCCAGCATTTT. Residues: CASGARPGDQPQHF.

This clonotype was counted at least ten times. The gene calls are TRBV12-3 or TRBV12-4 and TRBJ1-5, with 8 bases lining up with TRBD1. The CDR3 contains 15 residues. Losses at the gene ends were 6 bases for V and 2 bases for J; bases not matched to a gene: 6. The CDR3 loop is CASSPTGQGNQPQHF. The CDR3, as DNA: TGTGCCAGCAGCCCCACGGGACAGGGCAATCAGCCCCAGCATTTT.

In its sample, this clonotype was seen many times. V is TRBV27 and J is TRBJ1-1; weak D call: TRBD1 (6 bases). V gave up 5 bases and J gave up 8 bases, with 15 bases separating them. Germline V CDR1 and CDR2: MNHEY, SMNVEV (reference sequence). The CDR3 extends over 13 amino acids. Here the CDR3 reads CASSLVGGREAFF. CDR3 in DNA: TGTGCCAGCAGTCTCGTCGGGGGGCGGGAAGCTTTCTTT.

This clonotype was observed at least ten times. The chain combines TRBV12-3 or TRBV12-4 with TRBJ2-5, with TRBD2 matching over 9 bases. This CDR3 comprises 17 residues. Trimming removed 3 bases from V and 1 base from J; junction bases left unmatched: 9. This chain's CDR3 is CASSFIGAGGAQETQYF. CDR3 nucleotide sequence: TGTGCCAGCAGTTTCATAGGAGCGGGAGGCGCCCAAGAGACCCAGTACTTC.

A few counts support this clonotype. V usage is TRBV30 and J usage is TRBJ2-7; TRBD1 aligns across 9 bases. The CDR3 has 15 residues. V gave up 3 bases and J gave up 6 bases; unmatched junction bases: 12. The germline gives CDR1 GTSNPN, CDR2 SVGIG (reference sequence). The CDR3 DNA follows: TGTGCCTGGAGACGAGAACAGGGGGCGCTTATCGAGCAGTACTTC. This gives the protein CAWRREQGALIEQYF.

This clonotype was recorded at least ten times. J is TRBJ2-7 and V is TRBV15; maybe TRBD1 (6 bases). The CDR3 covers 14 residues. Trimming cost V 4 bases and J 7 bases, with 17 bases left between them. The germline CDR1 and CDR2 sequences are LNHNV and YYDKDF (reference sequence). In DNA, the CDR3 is TGTGCCACCAGCACCAAATGGGGCAGGGGTGAGCAGTACTTC. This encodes CATSTKWGRGEQYF.

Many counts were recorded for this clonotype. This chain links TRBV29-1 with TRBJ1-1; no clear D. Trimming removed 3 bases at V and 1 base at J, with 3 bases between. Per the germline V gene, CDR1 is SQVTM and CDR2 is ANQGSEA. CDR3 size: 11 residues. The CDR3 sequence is CSVDWNTEAFF. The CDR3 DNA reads TGCAGCGTTGACTGGAACACTGAAGCTTTCTTT.

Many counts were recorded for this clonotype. The CDR3 DNA is TGTGCCAGCAGTTCAGAATCCGACACGACCTTGAACACTGAAGCTTTCTTT. Its protein is CASSSESDTTLNTEAFF. The chain couples TRBV6-5 to TRBJ1-1, with D unresolved. CDR3 length: 17 residues. Looked up from germline, CDR1 is MNHEY and CDR2 is SVGAGI. V shed 4 bases and J shed 0 bases, with 18 bases lying between them.

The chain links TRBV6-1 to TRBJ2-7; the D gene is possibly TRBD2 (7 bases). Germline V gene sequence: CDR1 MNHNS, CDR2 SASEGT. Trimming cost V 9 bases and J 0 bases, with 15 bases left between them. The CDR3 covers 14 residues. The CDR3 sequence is CASGRRGASYEQYF. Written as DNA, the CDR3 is TGTGCCAGTGGACGACGGGGGGCCTCCTACGAGCAGTACTTC.